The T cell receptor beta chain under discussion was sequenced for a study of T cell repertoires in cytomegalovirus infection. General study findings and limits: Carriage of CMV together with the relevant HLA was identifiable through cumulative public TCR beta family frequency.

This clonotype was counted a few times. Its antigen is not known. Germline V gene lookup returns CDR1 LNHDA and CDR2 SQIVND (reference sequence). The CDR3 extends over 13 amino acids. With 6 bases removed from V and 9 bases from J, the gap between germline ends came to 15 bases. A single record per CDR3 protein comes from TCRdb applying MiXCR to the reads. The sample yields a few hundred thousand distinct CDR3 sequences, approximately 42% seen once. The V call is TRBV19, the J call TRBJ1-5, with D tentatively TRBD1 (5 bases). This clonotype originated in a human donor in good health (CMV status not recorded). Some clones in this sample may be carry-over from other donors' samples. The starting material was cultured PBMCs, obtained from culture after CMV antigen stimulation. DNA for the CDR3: TGTGCCAGTAGGCCCGGGGGATCTAGGCCCCAGCATTTT. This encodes CASRPGGSRPQHF.